This record concerns one T cell receptor beta chain sequence. Antigen unknown. This entry comes from a study of blood T cells in healthy people across ages. The overall study: Template switching captured about one barcoded beta molecule per two T cells. Study conclusions and caveats: Naive CD4+ cells and diversity were both higher in long-lived donors than in aged donors. Diversity of TCR beta per million T cells declined in a roughly linear way with age.

Sample-barcoded 5' priming and a J-beta primer mix drove a second PCR of roughly 7 to 11 cycles. Each cDNA molecule received a tag from a template-switch adaptor that had 12 random nucleotides. TCRdb re-derived calls from the 5' RACE reads in MiXCR, one entry per CDR3 protein. The table shows roughly 680,000 distinct CDR3 sequences, with around 45% occurring only once. The V and J ends lost 7 bases and 4 bases, in that order; junction bases with no gene match: 6. CDR1 and CDR2 (germline): MDHEN, SYDVKM. CDR3 length equals 14 residues. This TCR was recovered from a woman in her sixties in good health. Sample: blood. J is TRBJ2-1 and V is TRBV28; 8 bases are shared with TRBD2. As DNA, the CDR3 is TGTGCCAGCAAGAGCGGGAGACCGTACAATGAGCAGTTCTTC. Translating it yields CASKSGRPYNEQFF.